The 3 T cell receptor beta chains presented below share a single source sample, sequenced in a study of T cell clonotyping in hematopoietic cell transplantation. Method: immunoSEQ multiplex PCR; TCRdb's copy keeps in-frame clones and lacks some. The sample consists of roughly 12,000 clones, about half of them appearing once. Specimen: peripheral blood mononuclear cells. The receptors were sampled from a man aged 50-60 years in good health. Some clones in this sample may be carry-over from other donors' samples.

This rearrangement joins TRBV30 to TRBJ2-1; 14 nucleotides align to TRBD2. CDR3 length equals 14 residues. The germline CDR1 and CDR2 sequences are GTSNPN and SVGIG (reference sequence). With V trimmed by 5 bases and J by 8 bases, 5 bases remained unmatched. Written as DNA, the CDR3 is TGTGCCTGGGGACTAGCGGGAGGAAGTGATGAGCAGTTCTTC. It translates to CAWGLAGGSDEQFF.

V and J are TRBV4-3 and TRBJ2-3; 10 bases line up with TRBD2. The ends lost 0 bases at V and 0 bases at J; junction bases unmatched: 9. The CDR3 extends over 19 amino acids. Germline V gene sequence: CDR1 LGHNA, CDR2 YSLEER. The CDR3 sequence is CASSQDSSGRDTSTDTQYF. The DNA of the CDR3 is TGCGCCAGCAGCCAAGATTCGAGCGGGAGGGACACTAGCACAGATACGCAGTATTTT.

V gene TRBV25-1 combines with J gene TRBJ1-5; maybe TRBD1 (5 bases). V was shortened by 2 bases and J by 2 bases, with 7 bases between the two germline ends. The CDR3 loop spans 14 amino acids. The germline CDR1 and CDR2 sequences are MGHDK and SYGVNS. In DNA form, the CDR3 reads TGTGCCAGCAGTGAACCGGGGCGCAATCAGCCCCAGCATTTT. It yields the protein CASSEPGRNQPQHF.